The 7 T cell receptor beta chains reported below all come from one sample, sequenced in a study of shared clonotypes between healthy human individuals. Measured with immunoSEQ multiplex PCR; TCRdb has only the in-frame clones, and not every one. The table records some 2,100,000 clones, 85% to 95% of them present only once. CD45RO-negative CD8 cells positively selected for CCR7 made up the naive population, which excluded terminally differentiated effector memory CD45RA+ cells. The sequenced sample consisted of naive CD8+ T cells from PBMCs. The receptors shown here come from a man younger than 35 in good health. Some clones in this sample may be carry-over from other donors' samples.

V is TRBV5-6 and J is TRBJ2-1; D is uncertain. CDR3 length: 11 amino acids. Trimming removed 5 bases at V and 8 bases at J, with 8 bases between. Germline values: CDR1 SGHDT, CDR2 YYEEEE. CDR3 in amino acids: CASRQFDEQFF. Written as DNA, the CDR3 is TGTGCCAGCAGGCAGTTCGATGAGCAGTTCTTC.

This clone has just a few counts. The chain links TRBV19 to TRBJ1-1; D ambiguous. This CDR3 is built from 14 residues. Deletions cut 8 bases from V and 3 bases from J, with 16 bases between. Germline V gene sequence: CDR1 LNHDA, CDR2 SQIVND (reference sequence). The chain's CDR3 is CASGLWSPDTEAFF. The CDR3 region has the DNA TGTGCCAGTGGACTATGGAGCCCGGACACTGAAGCTTTCTTT.

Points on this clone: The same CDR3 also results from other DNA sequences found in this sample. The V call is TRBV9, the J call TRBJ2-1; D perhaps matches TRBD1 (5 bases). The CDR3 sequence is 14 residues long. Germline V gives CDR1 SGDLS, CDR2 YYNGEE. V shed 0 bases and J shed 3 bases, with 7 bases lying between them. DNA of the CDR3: TGTGCCAGCAGCGTAGGCAGGGACTACAATGAGCAGTTCTTC. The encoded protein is CASSVGRDYNEQFF.

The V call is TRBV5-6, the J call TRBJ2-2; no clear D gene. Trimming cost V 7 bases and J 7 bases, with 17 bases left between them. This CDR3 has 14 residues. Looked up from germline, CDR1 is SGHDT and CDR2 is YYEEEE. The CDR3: CASLTWQAVGELFF. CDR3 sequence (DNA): TGTGCCAGCCTCACGTGGCAGGCGGTCGGGGAGCTGTTTTTT.

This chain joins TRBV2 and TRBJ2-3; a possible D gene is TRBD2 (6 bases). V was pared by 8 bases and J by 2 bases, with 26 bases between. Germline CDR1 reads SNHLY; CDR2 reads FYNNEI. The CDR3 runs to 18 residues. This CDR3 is CASQRVTLGGGPTDTQYF. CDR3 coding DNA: TGTGCCAGCCAGCGGGTGACTCTAGGAGGAGGCCCCACAGATACGCAGTATTTT. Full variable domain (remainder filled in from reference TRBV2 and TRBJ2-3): EPEVTQTPSHQVTQMGQEVILRCVPISNHLYFYWYRQILGQKVEFLVSFYNNEISEKSEIFDDQFSVERPDGSNFTLKIRSTKLEDSAMYFCASQRVTLGGGPTDTQYFGPGTRLTVL.

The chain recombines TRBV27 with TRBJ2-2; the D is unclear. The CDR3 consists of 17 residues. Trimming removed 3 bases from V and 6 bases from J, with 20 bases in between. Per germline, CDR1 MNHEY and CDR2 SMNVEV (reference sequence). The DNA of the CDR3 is TGTGCCAGCAGTTTGGGATCCGGGTCCATCAAGGCCGGGGAGCTGTTTTTT. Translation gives CASSLGSGSIKAGELFF.

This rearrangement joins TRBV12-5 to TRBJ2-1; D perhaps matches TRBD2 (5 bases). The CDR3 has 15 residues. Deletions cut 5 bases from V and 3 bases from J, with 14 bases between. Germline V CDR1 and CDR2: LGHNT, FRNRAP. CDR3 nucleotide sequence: TGTGCTAGTGGTGAGGGTCCAAGCCGCTACAATGAGCAGTTCTTC. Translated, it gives CASGEGPSRYNEQFF.